This section outlines one T cell receptor beta chain sequence together with its context. Its antigen remains unidentified. These data originate in a study of CD8+CD57+ T cells in acquired aplastic anemia. Study-level background: Reads per healthy sample averaged about 10 million (CD4+) and 11.0 million (CD8+). Study-wide points: Patients and controls were not found to differ significantly in CD8+ Simpson's diversity.

TCR beta VDJ combinations and CDR3 sequences were profiled from genomic DNA. TCRdb processed the reads anew with MiXCR; each CDR3 protein has one entry. The repertoire includes about 190,000 distinct CDR3 sequences, approximately 52% of them detected once, and 15% to 20% sits in the top ten. The receptor's source is a human donor in good health, serving as a control. The material sequenced was sorted CD4+, CD8+, or CD8+CD57+ T cells (not recorded which) from PBMCs.

CDR3 in DNA: TGTGCCAGCAGCGCAGCACAGGGGAAAAACATTCAGTACTTC. Its translation is CASSAAQGKNIQYF. V usage is TRBV9 and J usage is TRBJ2-4, with 7 positions matching TRBD1. Germline CDR1 SGDLS, CDR2 YYNGEE. The CDR3 loop spans 14 amino acids. Trimming removed 3 bases from V and 4 bases from J; junction bases left unmatched: 4.